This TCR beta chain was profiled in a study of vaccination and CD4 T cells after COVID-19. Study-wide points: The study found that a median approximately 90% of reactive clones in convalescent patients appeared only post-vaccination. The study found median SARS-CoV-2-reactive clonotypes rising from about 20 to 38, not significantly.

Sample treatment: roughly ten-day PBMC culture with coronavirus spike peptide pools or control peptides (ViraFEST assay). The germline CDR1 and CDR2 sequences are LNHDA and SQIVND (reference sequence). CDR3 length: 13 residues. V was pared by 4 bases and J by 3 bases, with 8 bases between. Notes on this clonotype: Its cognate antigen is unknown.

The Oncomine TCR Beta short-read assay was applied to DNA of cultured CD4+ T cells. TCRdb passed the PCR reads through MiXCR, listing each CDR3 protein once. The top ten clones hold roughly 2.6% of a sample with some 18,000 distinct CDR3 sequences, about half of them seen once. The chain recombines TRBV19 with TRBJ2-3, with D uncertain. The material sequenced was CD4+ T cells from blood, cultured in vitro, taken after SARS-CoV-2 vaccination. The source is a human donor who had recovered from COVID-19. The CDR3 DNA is TGTGCCAGTAGTAAAGGCGATACAGATACGCAGTATTTT. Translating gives CASSKGDTDTQYF.